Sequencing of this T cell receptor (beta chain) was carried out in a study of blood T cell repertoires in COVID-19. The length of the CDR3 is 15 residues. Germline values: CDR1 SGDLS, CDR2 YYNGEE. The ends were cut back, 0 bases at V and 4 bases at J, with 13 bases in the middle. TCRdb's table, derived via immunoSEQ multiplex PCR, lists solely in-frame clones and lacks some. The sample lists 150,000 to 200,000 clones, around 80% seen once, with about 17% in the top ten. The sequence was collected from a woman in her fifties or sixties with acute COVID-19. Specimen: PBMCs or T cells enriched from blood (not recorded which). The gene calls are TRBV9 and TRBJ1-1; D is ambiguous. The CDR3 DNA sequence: TGTGCCAGCAGCGTAGCTAGCGGGGTGGGCACTGAAGCTTTCTTT. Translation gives CASSVASGVGTEAFF.